The clone carrying this TCR beta chain has just a few counts. CDR1 GTSNPN and CDR2 SVGIG come from the germline V gene (reference sequence). The CDR3 spans 14 residues. The V and J ends lost 2 bases and 4 bases respectively, with 14 bases between them. Regarding time point: pre-sensitization, week 0. The treatment denotes: therapeutic diphenylcyclopropenone sensitization with weekly scalp DPC. This sample is drawn from a study of human T cells and chemical hapten exposure. Background on the study: Patch tests put 0.01% DPC on the upper back, and the results were checked at 6 days.

Individual cDNA molecules in this library carried unique molecular identifiers. MiXCR, applied by TCRdb to the RACE reads, yields one record per CDR3 protein. Found here are 300,000 to 400,000 distinct CDR3 sequences, 5.1% of them singletons; the top ten hold just over 2.5%. The material sequenced was whole blood, taken in connection with sensitization to the hapten diphenylcyclopropenone (DPC). The source of this sequence is a woman aged 45-65 years with alopecia areata. Some clones in this sample may be carry-over from other donors' samples. This chain joins TRBV30 and TRBJ2-5; D possibly matches TRBD1 or TRBD2 (6 bases each). This chain's CDR3 is CAWSKGRGGETQYF. CDR3 nucleotides: TGTGCCTGGAGTAAGGGCAGGGGAGGAGAGACCCAGTACTTC. Complete variable domain (other parts from reference TRBV30 and TRBJ2-5): SQTIHQWPATLVQPVGSPLSLECTVEGTSNPNLYWYRQAAGRGLQLLFYSVGIGQISSEVPQNLSASRPQDRQFILSSKKLLLSDSGFYLCAWSKGRGGETQYFGPGTRLLVL.